The rows below give T cell receptor beta chains drawn from one sample of a study of T cells in Graves' hyperthyroidism and ophthalmopathy. TCRdb re-analysed the multiplex PCR reads in MiXCR, keeping a single row per CDR3 protein. The sample includes 250,000 to 300,000 distinct CDR3 sequences, roughly 15% of them seen just once. The sample taken for sequencing was blood. The receptors derive from a woman between 40 and 50 years old with Graves' hyperthyroidism that later progressed to Graves' ophthalmopathy. Each CDR3 is given with its conserved first and last residue. A D gene is named only where the DNA matches it firmly. Not every row has a clone size; where given, it reads once, few, many or a size class.

cdr3_nt | cdr3_aa | cdr3_length | clone_size | d_call | j_call | v_call
TGTGCCAGTAGTATAAGATCCACCAGACGCCTAAATAGCAATCAGCCCCAGCATTTT | CASSIRSTRRLNSNQPQHF | 19 | many | NA | TRBJ1-5 | TRBV19
TGTGCCAGCAGCCCCCAGGGCGGAGGAGTCGAAGGTGAGCAGTTCTTC | CASSPQGGGVEGEQFF | 16 | many | NA | TRBJ2-1 | TRBV7-3
TGTGCCAGCAGCCAGTCCCCTCCCGGGACTAGCAAAGATACGCAGTATTTT | CASSQSPPGTSKDTQYF | 17 | many | TRBD2 | TRBJ2-3 | TRBV7-3
TGTGCCAGCAGCAGGACTAGCGGGAGCTACGAGCAGTACTTC | CASSRTSGSYEQYF | 14 | many | TRBD2 | TRBJ2-7 | TRBV2
TGTGCCACCAGCAGAGATGGTCGGGAGGGAGAGACCCAGTACTTC | CATSRDGREGETQYF | 15 | many | TRBD2 | TRBJ2-5 | TRBV15
TGCGCCAGCAGCTTGGGCAGCAAGGGTGAAAAACTGTTTTTT | CASSLGSKGEKLFF | 14 | many | NA | TRBJ1-4 | TRBV5-1
TGTGCCAGTAGTATGAGGGCGGCTCAGCCCCAGCATTTT | CASSMRAAQPQHF | 13 | many | NA | TRBJ1-5 | TRBV19
TGTGCCAGCAGCAAAGCTCAGGGCTGGGATGGGGCCCTCCACTTT | CASSKAQGWDGALHF | 15 | many | NA | TRBJ1-6 | TRBV7-9
TGTGCCAGCAGTTATGCCGGGGAGCTGTTTTTT | CASSYAGELFF | 11 | NA | NA | TRBJ2-2 | TRBV6-5
TGCAGCGTCCTCGGAGGAGAGACCCAGTACTTC | CSVLGGETQYF | 11 | many | NA | TRBJ2-5 | TRBV29-1
TGTGCCAGCAGCCAAGCGGGGCGACAGCAGTTCTTC | CASSQAGRQQFF | 12 | many | NA | TRBJ2-1 | TRBV3-1
TGCGCCAGCAGCCAAGAGGCAGGGAGTCCAATGGGTGACACCGGGGAGCTGTTTTTT | CASSQEAGSPMGDTGELFF | 19 | NA | NA | TRBJ2-2 | TRBV4-1
TGCGCCAGCAGCCTATTGGAGGGAGGGAGCTCCTACAATGAGCAGTTCTTC | CASSLLEGGSSYNEQFF | 17 | few | TRBD2 | TRBJ2-1 | TRBV4-1
TGTGCCAGTAGTATGGCGGTATACTACGAGCAGTACTTC | CASSMAVYYEQYF | 13 | NA | NA | TRBJ2-7 | TRBV19
TGTGCCATCAGCCGACTAGCGGGAGGGGTTGAGCAGTTCTTC | CAISRLAGGVEQFF | 14 | many | TRBD2 | TRBJ2-1 | TRBV10-3
TGTGCCAGTAGTATGGGGACTTCTACCCCCTACGAGCAGTACTTC | CASSMGTSTPYEQYF | 15 | NA | NA | TRBJ2-7 | TRBV19